Detailed here is one T cell receptor (beta chain). The sample originates from a study of T cell changes during pregnancy in multiple sclerosis. Measured with immunoSEQ multiplex PCR; TCRdb has only the in-frame clones, and not every one. The sample lists roughly 120,000 clones, 80% to 95% occurring once. The ends lost 2 bases at V and 10 bases at J; junction bases unmatched: 10. The CDR3 runs 15 residues. CDR1 and CDR2 from the germline V gene are LNHDA and SQIVND (reference sequence). The sequences come from peripheral blood, collected before pregnancy. The clonotype originates from a female donor with multiple sclerosis, enrolled in a pregnancy study. The chain links TRBV19 to TRBJ1-5, with 8 nucleotides matching TRBD1. The CDR3 DNA reads as TGTGCCAGTAGTATATGGGGGACAGGCAAACAACCCCAGCATTTT. Translated, it gives CASSIWGTGKQPQHF.